This T cell receptor beta chain originates from a study of T cells in Graves' hyperthyroidism and ophthalmopathy. Study findings and constraints: The blood repertoire included most of the expanded thyroid clonotypes above 0.001. Model-based prediction identified ophthalmopathy a median approximately 6.2 months prior to its onset.

This clonotype was recorded many times. Antigen specificity is unknown. Deletions cut 5 bases from V and 4 bases from J, with 15 bases between. Germline V lookup: CDR1 MDHEN, CDR2 SYDVKM. This CDR3 region has 16 residues. RNA transcripts gave rise to amplified TCR beta CDR3 regions. A first-round RT-PCR of the TCR CDR3 used the HTBI primer set. TCRdb re-called the multiplex PCR reads through MiXCR, storing one row per CDR3 protein. In the table there are about 360,000 distinct CDR3 sequences, over 10% of which are singletons. Stable Graves' hyperthyroidism meant no ophthalmopathy progression within 18 months.

The chain employs TRBV28 and TRBJ1-6; weak D call: TRBD1 (5 bases). The sample comprised blood. This TCR came from a woman between 18 and 29 years old with Graves' hyperthyroidism. For the CDR3, the DNA is TGTGCCAGCAGTGACGACTCCGGGACTTATAATTCACCCCTCCACTTT. Residues: CASSDDSGTYNSPLHF.